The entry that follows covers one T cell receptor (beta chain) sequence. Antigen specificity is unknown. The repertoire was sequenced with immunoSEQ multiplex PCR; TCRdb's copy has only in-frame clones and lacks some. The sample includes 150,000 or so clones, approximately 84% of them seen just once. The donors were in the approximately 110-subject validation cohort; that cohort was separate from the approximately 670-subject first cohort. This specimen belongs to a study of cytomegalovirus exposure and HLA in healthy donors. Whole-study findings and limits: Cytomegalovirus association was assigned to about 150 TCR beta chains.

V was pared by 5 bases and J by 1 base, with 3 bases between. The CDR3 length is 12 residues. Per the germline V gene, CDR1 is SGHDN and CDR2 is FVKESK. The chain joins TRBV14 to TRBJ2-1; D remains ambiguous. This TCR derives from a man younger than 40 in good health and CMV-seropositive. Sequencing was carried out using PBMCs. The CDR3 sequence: CASSYSYNEQFF. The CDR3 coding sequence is TGTGCCAGCAGCTATTCCTACAATGAGCAGTTCTTC. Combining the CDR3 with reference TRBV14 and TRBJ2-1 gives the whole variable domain EAGVTQFPSHSVIEKGQTVTLRCDPISGHDNLYWYRRVMGKEIKFLLHFVKESKQDESGMPNNRFLAERTGGTYSTLKVQPAELEDSGVYFCASSYSYNEQFFGPGTRLTVL.